A selection of T cell receptor beta chains follows, all from one sample in a study of blood T cell repertoires in COVID-19. Only in-frame clones appear in the TCRdb table, and some are missing; sequencing was by immunoSEQ multiplex PCR. This sample has just under 50,000 clones, with 84% found just once. Specimen: peripheral blood. These receptors all come from a human donor in a cohort sampled during active COVID-19. Each CDR3 is given with its conserved first and last residue. The order of the fields is D gene, J gene, V gene, CDR3 length, clone size, CDR3 DNA, CDR3 protein. A D gene is named only where the DNA matches it firmly. Size values are once, few and many counts, or a class for expanded clones, and some rows have none.

- | TRBJ2-7 | TRBV7-8 | 16 | few | TGTGCCAGCAGCTTAGGACGACGTAGGGGCACCTACGAGCAGTACTTC | CASSLGRRRGTYEQYF
TRBD1 | TRBJ2-3 | TRBV28 | 15 | - | TGTGCCAGCAGTTCTGGACAGGGTAGGACAGATACGCAGTATTTT | CASSSGQGRTDTQYF
TRBD1 | TRBJ1-1 | TRBV2 | 13 | once | TGTGCCAGCAAACAGGGGTCGAACACTGAAGCTTTCTTT | CASKQGSNTEAFF
TRBD1 | TRBJ1-4 | TRBV6-6 | 16 | - | TGTGCCAGCACCGACGCCGGGACAGGGTGGAGTGAAAAACTGTTTTTT | CASTDAGTGWSEKLFF
- | TRBJ2-1 | TRBV5-1 | 18 | once | TGCGCCAGCAGCATGGAGGCCCCGGCGCGGGTCTCCTACAATGAGCAGTTCTTC | CASSMEAPARVSYNEQFF
TRBD1 | TRBJ1-2 | TRBV7-2 | 17 | - | TGTGCCAGCAGCTTAAGGGTTGTAGGACAGGGTAACTATGGCTACACCTTC | CASSLRVVGQGNYGYTF
- | TRBJ2-2 | TRBV4-1 | 17 | - | TGCGCCAGCAGCCAAGATATGTCACTTACGAACACCGGGGAGCTGTTTTTT | CASSQDMSLTNTGELFF
- | TRBJ2-5 | TRBV2 | 13 | few | TGTGCCAGCAGTGAAAACAGGCGGGAGACCCAGTACTTC | CASSENRRETQYF
TRBD2 | TRBJ2-7 | TRBV11-2 | 14 | - | TGTGCCAGCAGCTTATACAGCGGGAGTCTCGAGCAGTACTTC | CASSLYSGSLEQYF
- | TRBJ2-3 | TRBV3-1/TRBV3-2 | 14 | - | TGTGCCAGCAGCCAAGGAGCGGGCGACGATACGCAGTATTTT | CASSQGAGDDTQYF
- | TRBJ1-4 | TRBV28 | 15 | - | TGTGCCAGCAGTCCCCCGGGGGACCTAATGAAAAAACTGTTTTTT | CASSPPGDLMKKLFF
TRBD2 | TRBJ2-1 | TRBV24-1 | 16 | - | TGTGCCACCAGTGATTCCCTAGCGGGATCCTACAATGAGCAGTTCTTC | CATSDSLAGSYNEQFF
- | TRBJ1-2 | TRBV5-5 | 15 | few | TGTGCCAGCAGCTTGGCTCCAGGGTCGGACTATGGCTACACCTTC | CASSLAPGSDYGYTF
- | TRBJ1-1 | TRBV9 | 13 | - | TGTGCCAGCAGCGCTGCCCCGGGCACTGAAGCTTTCTTT | CASSAAPGTEAFF
- | TRBJ1-2 | TRBV5-1 | 13 | few | TGCGCCAGCAGCTTGGCCATTAACTATGGCTACACCTTC | CASSLAINYGYTF
TRBD1 | TRBJ1-1 | TRBV10-1 | 20 | - | TGCGCCAGCAGTGAATCGACCGGGACAGGGGAATTATTGGCGCACACTGAAGCTTTCTTT | CASSESTGTGELLAHTEAFF
- | TRBJ1-2 | TRBV27 | 13 | - | TGTGCCAGCAGCTTCAGCGGGAGCTATGGCTACACCTTC | CASSFSGSYGYTF
TRBD2 | TRBJ2-3 | TRBV11-2 | 16 | - | TGTGCCAGCAGCACCCCGACTAGCGGGAAGATTGATACGCAGTATTTT | CASSTPTSGKIDTQYF
- | TRBJ2-7 | TRBV12-3/TRBV12-4 | 13 | - | TGTGCCAGCAGTCTGTTCGAGAGCTACGAGCAGTACTTC | CASSLFESYEQYF
- | TRBJ1-1 | TRBV18 | 13 | few | TGTGCCAGCTCACAAGGGGTGAACACTGAAGCTTTCTTT | CASSQGVNTEAFF
- | TRBJ2-1 | TRBV4-2 | 15 | - | TGTGCCAGCAGCCAAGTTAGCGGAGACTACAATGAGCAGTTCTTC | CASSQVSGDYNEQFF
- | TRBJ2-1 | TRBV28 | 13 | - | TGTGCCACCGTAGAGCCTTCCTACAATGAGCAGTTCTTC | CATVEPSYNEQFF
TRBD2 | TRBJ2-7 | TRBV4-2 | 16 | - | TGTGCCAGCAGCCCCGGACTAGCGGACAGCTCCTACGAGCAGTACTTC | CASSPGLADSSYEQYF
TRBD1 | TRBJ1-1 | TRBV4-2 | 15 | - | TGTGCCAGCAGCCAAGAACCCCGGACAGGCACTGAAGCTTTCTTT | CASSQEPRTGTEAFF
- | TRBJ1-1 | TRBV28 | 15 | - | TGTGCCAGCAGTCCCCCTCGGAGTTATAACACTGAAGCTTTCTTT | CASSPPRSYNTEAFF
- | TRBJ2-5 | TRBV19 | 16 | - | TGTGCCAGTAGCACACAGGCACAGGGAGTTCGAGAGACCCAGTACTTC | CASSTQAQGVRETQYF
- | TRBJ1-5 | TRBV3-1/TRBV3-2 | 15 | - | TGTGCCAGCAGCCAAGATTGGGCTGCAGATCAGCCCCAGCATTTT | CASSQDWAADQPQHF
TRBD1 | TRBJ1-3 | TRBV6-5 | 16 | - | TGTGCCAGCAGTTACTCGGGACAGACCTCTGGAAACACCATATATTTT | CASSYSGQTSGNTIYF
- | TRBJ1-1 | TRBV2 | 12 | few | TGTGCCAGCGGACCACAGGGCTGGCGAGCTTTCTTT | CASGPQGWRAFF
TRBD1 | TRBJ1-5 | TRBV25-1 | 14 | - | TGTGCCAGCAGCCCGGGACAGGGCTATCAGCCCCAGCATTTT | CASSPGQGYQPQHF
TRBD1 | TRBJ1-3 | TRBV4-1 | 17 | - | TGCGCCAGCAGCCAAGACCGGGACAGGCTCTCTGGAAACACCATATATTTT | CASSQDRDRLSGNTIYF
TRBD1 | TRBJ1-2 | TRBV14 | 14 | - | TGTGCCAGCAGCCATGACAGGGCGGACTATGGCTACACCTTC | CASSHDRADYGYTF
- | TRBJ2-1 | TRBV7-6 | 13 | - | TGTGCCAGCAGCTTTGCGTCCTACAATGAGCAGTTCTTC | CASSFASYNEQFF
- | TRBJ2-1 | TRBV27 | 14 | - | TGTGCCAGCAGTTTGACACCCCAGGGAAATGAGCAGTTCTTC | CASSLTPQGNEQFF
- | TRBJ2-3 | TRBV6-1 | 15 | once | TGTGCCAGCAGTGAAAGTAGCATGGCTACAGATACGCAGTATTTT | CASSESSMATDTQYF
- | TRBJ2-7 | TRBV19 | 17 | once | TGTGCCAGTAGTATAACTGTCGGTCAGGGTCACGGCTACGAGCAGTACTTC | CASSITVGQGHGYEQYF
TRBD1 | TRBJ2-1 | TRBV3-1/TRBV3-2 | 15 | - | TGTGCCAGCAGCCAGGGGACAGCCCCCTACAATGAGCAGTTCTTC | CASSQGTAPYNEQFF
TRBD1 | TRBJ2-7 | TRBV7-9 | 12 | - | TGTGCCAGCAGCTTGACAGGGTACGAGCAGTACTTC | CASSLTGYEQYF
- | TRBJ2-3 | TRBV19 | 14 | once | TGTGCCAGTAGTATCGCCGGGGGCACAGATACGCAGTATTTT | CASSIAGGTDTQYF
- | TRBJ2-1 | TRBV28 | 18 | - | TGTGCCAGCAGTTTATGGTTAAGAGCGGGCAGCTCCTACAATGAGCAGTTCTTC | CASSLWLRAGSSYNEQFF